The source of this TCR beta chain is a study of T cells expressing NK-cell markers. Across the study: It was from sorted CD3+CD56+NKG2C+, CD3+CD56+NKG2C- and CD3+CD56-NKG2C+ T cells that TCR beta repertoires came.

CDR3 length equals 13 residues. The germline gives CDR1 SNHLY, CDR2 FYNNEI. Scientists made TCR beta cDNA using 5'RACE template switching with UMIs. Each CDR3 protein gets one entry in TCRdb, which reprocessed the 5' RACE reads and gives no DNA. This repertoire includes roughly 350,000 distinct CDR3 sequences. The sequencing sample was made of blood T cells: a sorted CD56 or NKG2C T cell subset, CD4+ or CD8+ T cells, or bulk PBMC T cells (not recorded which). The chain employs TRBV2 and TRBJ2-7. This receptor was taken from a man aged 18 to 69 in good health. The CDR3: CASSLIPEYEQYF. Drawing the rest from reference TRBV2 and TRBJ2-7, the complete variable domain is EPEVTQTPSHQVTQMGQEVILRCVPISNHLYFYWYRQILGQKVEFLVSFYNNEISEKSEIFDDQFSVERPDGSNFTLKIRSTKLEDSAMYFCASSLIPEYEQYFGPGTRLTVT.